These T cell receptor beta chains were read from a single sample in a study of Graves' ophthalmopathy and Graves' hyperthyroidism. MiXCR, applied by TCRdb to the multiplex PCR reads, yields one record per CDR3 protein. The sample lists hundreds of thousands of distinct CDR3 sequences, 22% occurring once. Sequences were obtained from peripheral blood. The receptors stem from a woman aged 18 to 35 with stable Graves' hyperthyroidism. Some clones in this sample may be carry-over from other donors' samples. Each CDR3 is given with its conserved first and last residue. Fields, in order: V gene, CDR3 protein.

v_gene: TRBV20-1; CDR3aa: CSARWGEETQYF
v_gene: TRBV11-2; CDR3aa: CASSLGTGGLNTEAFF
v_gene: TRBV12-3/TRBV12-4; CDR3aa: CASSFLAGIQETQYF
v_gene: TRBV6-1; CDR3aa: CASSEAGSGGETQYF
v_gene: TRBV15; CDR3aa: CATSLTVAANTGELFF
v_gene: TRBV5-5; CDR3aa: CASSLFGGGKNIQYF
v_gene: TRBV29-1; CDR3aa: CSVARDFGYTF
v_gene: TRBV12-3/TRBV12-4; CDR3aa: CASSSTGQGRPQYF
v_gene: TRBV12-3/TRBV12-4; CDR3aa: CASSSHSQGARNTEAFF
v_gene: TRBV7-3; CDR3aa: CASSQDPGQGAWQPQHF
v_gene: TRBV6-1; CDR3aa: CASSGGTGPNTGELFF
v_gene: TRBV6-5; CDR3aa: CASSYSGTINYGYTF
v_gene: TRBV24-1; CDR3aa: CATSDPGTSGMKSPYEQYF
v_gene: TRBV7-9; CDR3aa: CASSQGQGGQETQYF
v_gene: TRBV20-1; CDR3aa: CSAHLRTSGFSYEQYF
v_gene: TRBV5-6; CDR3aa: CASSFQGPSTGELFF
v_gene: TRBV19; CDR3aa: CASSIQDNTEAFF
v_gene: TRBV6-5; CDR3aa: CASSYSSGKGRSYNSPLHF
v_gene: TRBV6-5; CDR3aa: CASSYRGTGYEQYF
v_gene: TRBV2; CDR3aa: CASSGYVMDYGYTF
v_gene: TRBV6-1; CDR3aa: CASSELYGVNTEAFF
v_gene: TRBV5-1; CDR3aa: CASSLGVAGTGELFF
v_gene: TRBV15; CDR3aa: CATSRDLGRQYTEAFF
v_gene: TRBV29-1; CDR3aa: CSVEELGPRISPKPYEQYF
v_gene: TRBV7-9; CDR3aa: CASSQDRIQYF
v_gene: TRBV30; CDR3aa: CAWERGLAKTQYF